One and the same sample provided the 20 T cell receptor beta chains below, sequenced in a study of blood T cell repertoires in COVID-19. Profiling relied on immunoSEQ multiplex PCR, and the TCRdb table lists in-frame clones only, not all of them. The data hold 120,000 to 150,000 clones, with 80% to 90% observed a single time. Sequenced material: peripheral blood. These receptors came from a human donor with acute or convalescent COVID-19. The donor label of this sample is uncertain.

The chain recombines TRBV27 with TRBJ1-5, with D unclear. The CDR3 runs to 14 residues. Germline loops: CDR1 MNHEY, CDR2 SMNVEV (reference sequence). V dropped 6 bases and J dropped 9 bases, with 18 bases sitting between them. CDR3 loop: CASSLTRLETPQHF. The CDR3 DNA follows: TGTGCCAGCAGCCTTACCCGACTGGAGACGCCCCAGCATTTT.

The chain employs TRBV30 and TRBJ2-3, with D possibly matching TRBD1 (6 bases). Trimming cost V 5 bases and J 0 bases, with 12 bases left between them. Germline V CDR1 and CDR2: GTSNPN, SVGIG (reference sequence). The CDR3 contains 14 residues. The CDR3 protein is CAWSPGHSTDTQYF. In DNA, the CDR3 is TGTGCCTGGTCCCCGGGACACAGCACAGATACGCAGTATTTT. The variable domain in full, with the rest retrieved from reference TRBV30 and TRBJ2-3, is SQTIHQWPATLVQPVGSPLSLECTVEGTSNPNLYWYRQAAGRGLQLLFYSVGIGQISSEVPQNLSASRPQDRQFILSSKKLLLSDSGFYLCAWSPGHSTDTQYFGPGTRLTVL.

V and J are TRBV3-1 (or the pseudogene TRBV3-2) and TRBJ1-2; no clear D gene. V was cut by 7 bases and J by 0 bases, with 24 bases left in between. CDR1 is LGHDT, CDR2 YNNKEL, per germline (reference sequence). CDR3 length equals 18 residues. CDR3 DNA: TGTGCCAGCAACAATATAGGAGGTGATCCCCGCACTAACTATGGCTACACCTTC. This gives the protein CASNNIGGDPRTNYGYTF.

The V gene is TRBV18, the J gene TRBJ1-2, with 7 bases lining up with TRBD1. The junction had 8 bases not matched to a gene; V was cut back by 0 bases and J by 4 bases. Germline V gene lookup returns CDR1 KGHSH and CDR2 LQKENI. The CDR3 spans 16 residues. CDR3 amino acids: CASSPPNSGGFYGYTF. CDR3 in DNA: TGTGCCAGCTCACCACCGAATTCAGGGGGTTTCTATGGCTACACCTTC.

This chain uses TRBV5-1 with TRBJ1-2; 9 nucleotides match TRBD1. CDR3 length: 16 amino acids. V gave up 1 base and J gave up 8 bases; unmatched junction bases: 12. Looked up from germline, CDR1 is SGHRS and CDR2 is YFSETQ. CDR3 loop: CASSLNLGTDRGGYTF. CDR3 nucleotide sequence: TGCGCCAGCAGCTTGAACCTCGGGACGGACAGGGGCGGCTACACCTTC.

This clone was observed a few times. The CDR3 reads CASSRAGNEDTEAFF. Here the CDR3 DNA reads TGCGCCAGCAGCCGAGCCGGCAACGAGGACACTGAAGCTTTCTTT. The V gene is TRBV4-3, the J gene TRBJ1-1; D call uncertain. CDR1 and CDR2 (germline): LGHNA, YSLEER. The CDR3 is 15 residues long. The V gene lost 4 bases and the J gene lost 3 bases, with 15 bases spanning the gap.

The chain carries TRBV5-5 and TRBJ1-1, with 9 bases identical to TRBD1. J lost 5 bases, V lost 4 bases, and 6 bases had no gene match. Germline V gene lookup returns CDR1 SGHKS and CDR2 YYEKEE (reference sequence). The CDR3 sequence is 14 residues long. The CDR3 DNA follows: TGTGCCAGCAGCCCGACAGGGGGGAGGACTGAAGCTTTCTTT. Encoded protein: CASSPTGGRTEAFF.

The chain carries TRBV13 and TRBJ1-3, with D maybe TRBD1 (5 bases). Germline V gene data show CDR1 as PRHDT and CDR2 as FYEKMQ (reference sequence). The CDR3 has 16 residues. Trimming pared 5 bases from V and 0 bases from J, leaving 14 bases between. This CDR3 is CASSRGSTLSGNTIYF. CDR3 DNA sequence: TGTGCCAGCAGCAGGGGTTCGACGCTCTCTGGAAACACCATATATTTT.

CDR3 region: CAIGRRENYEQYF. CDR3 coding DNA: TGTGCCATCGGGAGACGGGAAAACTACGAGCAGTACTTC. The V and J genes are TRBV10-3 and TRBJ2-7; tentative D call: TRBD2 (5 bases). CDR1 is ENHRY, CDR2 SYGVKD, per germline. V was clipped by 8 bases and J by 3 bases, with 14 bases between them. The CDR3 extends over 13 amino acids.

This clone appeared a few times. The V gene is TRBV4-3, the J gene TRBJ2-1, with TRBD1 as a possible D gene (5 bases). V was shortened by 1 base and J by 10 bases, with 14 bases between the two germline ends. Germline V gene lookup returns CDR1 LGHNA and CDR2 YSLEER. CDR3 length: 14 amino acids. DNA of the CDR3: TGCGCCAGCAGCCAAGGTCCAGGGCCCGGCGAGCAGTTCTTC. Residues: CASSQGPGPGEQFF.

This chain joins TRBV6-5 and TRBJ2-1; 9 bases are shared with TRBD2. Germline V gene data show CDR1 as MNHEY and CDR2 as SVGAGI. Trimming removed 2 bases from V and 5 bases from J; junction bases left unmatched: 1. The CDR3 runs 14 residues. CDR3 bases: TGTGCCAGCAGTTACGCGGGGGGGGACAATGAGCAGTTCTTC. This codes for CASSYAGGDNEQFF.

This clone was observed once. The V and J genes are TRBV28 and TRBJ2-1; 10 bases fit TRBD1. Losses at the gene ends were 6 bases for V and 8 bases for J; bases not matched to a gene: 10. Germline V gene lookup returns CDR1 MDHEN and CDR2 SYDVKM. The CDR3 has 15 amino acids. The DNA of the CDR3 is TGTGCCAGCAGCAGACAGGGGGCTTTGAGCTATGAGCAGTTCTTC. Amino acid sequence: CASSRQGALSYEQFF.

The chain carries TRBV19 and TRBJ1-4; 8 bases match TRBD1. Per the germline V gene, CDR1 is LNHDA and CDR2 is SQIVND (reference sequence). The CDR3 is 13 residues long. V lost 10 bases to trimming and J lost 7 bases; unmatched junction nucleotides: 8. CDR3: CATMDRVAEKLFF. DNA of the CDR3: TGTGCCACCATGGACAGGGTCGCTGAAAAACTGTTTTTT. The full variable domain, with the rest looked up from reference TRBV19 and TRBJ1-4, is DGGITQSPKYLFRKEGQNVTLSCEQNLNHDAMYWYRQDPGQGLRLIYYSQIVNDFQKGDIAEGYSVSREKKESFPLTVTSAQKNPTAFYLCATMDRVAEKLFFGSGTQLSVL.

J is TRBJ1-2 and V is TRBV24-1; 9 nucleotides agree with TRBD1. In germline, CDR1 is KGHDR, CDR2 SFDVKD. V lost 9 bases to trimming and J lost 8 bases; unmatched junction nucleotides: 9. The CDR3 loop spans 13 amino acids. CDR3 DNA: TGTGCCACCTCAGCGCGGGACAGGGACGGCTACACCTTC. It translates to CATSARDRDGYTF.

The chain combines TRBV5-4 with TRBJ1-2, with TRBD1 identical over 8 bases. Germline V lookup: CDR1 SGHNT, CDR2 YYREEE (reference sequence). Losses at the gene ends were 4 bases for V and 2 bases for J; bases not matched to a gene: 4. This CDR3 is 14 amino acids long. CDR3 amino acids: CASSPRTGNYGYTF. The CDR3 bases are TGTGCCAGCAGCCCGCGGACAGGGAACTATGGCTACACCTTC. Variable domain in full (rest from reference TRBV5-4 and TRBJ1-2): ETGVTQSPTHLIKTRGQQVTLRCSSQSGHNTVSWYQQALGQGPQFIFQYYREEENGRGNFPPRFSGLQFPNYSSELNVNALELDDSALYLCASSPRTGNYGYTFGSGTRLTVV.

The CDR3 region has the DNA TGTGCCAGCAGCCAGGATCCTGGGACATTCCCCCCCGGAAACACCATATATTTT. It encodes CASSQDPGTFPPGNTIYF. The chain has TRBV3-1 (or the pseudogene TRBV3-2) and TRBJ1-3; maybe TRBD1 (6 bases). The V end was cut by 3 bases, the J end by 4 bases, with 22 bases between. Germline CDR1 and CDR2: LGHDT and YNNKEL (reference sequence). This CDR3 is 18 amino acids long.

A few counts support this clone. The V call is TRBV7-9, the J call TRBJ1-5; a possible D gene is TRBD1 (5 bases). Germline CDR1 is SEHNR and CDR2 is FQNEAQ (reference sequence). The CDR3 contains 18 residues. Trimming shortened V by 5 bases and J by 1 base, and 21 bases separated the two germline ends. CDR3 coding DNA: TGTGCCAGCAGCCCAGAAAGGTGGGGGGGAAGGAGCAATCAGCCCCAGCATTTT. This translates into CASSPERWGGRSNQPQHF.

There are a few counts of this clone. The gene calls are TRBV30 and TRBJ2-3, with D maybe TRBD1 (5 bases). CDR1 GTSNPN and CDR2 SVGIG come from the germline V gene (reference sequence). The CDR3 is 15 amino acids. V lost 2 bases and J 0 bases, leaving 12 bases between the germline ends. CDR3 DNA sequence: TGTGCCTGGAGTAGCCAGACAGAGAGCACAGATACGCAGTATTTT. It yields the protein CAWSSQTESTDTQYF.

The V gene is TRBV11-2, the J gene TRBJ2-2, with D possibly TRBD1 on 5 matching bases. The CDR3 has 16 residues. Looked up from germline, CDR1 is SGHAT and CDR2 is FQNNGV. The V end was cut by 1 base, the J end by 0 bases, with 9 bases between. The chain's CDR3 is CASSLGPTANTGELFF. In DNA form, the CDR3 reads TGTGCCAGCAGCTTAGGCCCGACAGCGAACACCGGGGAGCTGTTTTTT.

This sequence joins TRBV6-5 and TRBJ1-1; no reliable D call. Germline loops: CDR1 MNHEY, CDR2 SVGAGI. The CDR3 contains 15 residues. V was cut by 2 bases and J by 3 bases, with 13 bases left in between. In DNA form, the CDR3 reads TGTGCCAGCAGTTACGGTCGGGGTATGGACACTGAAGCTTTCTTT. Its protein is CASSYGRGMDTEAFF.